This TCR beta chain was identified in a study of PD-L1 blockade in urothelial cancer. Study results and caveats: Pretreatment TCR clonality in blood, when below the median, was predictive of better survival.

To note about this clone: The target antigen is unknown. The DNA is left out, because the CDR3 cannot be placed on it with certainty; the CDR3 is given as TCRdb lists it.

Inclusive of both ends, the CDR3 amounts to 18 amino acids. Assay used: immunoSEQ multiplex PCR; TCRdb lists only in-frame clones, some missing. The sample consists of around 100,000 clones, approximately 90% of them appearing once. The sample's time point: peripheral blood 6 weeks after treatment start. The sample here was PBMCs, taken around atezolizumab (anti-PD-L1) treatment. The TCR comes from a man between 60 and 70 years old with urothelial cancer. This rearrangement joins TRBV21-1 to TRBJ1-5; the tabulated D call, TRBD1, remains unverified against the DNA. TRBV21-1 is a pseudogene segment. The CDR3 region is CASSKVGTGTFSNQPQHF.